This T cell receptor beta chain came from a study of T cell responses to AZD1222 COVID-19 vaccine. Notes on the study in general: Sampling captured repertoires only after the peak T cell response. Only a handful of AZD1222 recipients, several in all, had baseline seropositivity. A mostly white British donor set with more females was recruited, and clonal diversity was possibly underestimated. Spike-wide coverage was observed for vaccine-associated CD4 TCRs, with dominant responses at 160-218 and 743-854.

Produced via immunoSEQ multiplex PCR; TCRdb's table is partial and in-frame only. Among about 110,000 clones listed, under 90% were seen once. V lost 4 bases to trimming and J lost 2 bases, with 15 bases between them. The CDR3 is 15 residues long. Germline V gene sequence: CDR1 LNHNV, CDR2 YYDKDF (reference sequence). Worth noting for this clone: The antigen remains unidentified.

The sequenced sample was peripheral blood, obtained on day 0 of AZD1222 vaccination. V gene TRBV15 combines with J gene TRBJ2-7; tentative D call: TRBD2 (7 bases). This clonotype was obtained from an adult in good health. The CDR3 coding sequence is TGTGCCACCAGCATAGGGGGGGGCGAAACCTACGAGCAGTACTTC. Translated: CATSIGGGETYEQYF.